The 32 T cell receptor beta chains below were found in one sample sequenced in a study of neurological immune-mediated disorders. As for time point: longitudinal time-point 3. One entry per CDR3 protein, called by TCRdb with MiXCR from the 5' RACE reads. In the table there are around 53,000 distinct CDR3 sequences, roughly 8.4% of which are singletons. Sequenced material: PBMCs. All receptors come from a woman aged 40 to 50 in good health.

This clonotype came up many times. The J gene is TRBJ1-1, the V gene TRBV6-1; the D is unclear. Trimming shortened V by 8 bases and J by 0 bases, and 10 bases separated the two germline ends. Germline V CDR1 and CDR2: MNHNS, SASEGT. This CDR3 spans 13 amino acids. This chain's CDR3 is CASGVLMNTEAFF. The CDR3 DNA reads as TGTGCCAGCGGGGTCCTCATGAACACTGAAGCTTTCTTT.

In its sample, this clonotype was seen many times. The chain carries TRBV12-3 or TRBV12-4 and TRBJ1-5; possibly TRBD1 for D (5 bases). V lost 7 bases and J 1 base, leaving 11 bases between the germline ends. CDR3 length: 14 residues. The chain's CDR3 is CASTRPGSNQPQHF. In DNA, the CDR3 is TGTGCCAGCACCCGACCAGGGAGCAATCAGCCCCAGCATTTT.

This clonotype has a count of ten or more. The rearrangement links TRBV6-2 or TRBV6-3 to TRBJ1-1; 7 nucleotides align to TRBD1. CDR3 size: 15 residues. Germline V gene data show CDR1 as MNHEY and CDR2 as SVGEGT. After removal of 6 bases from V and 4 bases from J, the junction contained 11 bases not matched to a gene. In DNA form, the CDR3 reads TGTGCCAGCAGGCCACGACAGGGTTGGACCACTGAAGCTTTCTTT. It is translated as CASRPRQGWTTEAFF.

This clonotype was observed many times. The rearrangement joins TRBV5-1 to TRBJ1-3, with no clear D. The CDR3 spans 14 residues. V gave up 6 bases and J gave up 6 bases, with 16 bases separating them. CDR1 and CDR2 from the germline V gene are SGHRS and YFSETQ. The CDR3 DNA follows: TGCGCCAGCAAAGTCGCCCCGCAAGTAAACACCATATATTTT. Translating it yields CASKVAPQVNTIYF.

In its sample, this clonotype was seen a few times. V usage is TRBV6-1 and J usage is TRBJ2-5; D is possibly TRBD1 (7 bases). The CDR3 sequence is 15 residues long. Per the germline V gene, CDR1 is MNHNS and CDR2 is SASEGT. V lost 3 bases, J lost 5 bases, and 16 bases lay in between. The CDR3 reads CASSDGGGARETQYF. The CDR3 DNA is TGTGCCAGCAGTGACGGAGGGGGCGCCAGGGAGACCCAGTACTTC.

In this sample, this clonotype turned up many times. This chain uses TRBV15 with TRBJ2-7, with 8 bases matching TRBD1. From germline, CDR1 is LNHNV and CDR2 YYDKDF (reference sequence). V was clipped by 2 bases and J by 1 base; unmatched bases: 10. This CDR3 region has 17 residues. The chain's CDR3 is CATSRPYRTGLSYEQYF. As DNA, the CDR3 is TGTGCCACCAGCAGACCCTACCGGACAGGGTTATCCTACGAGCAGTACTTC.

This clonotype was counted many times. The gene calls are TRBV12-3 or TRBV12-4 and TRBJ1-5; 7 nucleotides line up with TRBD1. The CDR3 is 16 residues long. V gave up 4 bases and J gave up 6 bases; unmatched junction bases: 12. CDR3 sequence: CASSSFGAGGAQPQHF. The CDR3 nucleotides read TGTGCCAGCAGTTCCTTCGGGGCAGGGGGAGCTCAGCCCCAGCATTTT.

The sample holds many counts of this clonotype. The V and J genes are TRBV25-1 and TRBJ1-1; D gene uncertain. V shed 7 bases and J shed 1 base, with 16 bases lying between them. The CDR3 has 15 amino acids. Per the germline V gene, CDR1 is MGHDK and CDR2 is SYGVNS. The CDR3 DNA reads TGTGCCAGCACTCCATCTTGGGCATGGAACACTGAAGCTTTCTTT. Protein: CASTPSWAWNTEAFF.

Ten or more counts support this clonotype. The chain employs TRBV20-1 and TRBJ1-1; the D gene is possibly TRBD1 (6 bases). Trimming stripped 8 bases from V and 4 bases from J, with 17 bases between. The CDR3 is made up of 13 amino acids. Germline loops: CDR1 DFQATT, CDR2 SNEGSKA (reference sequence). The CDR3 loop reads CSLDSTSGTEAFF. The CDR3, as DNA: TGCAGTCTGGACAGTACCTCCGGCACTGAAGCTTTCTTT.

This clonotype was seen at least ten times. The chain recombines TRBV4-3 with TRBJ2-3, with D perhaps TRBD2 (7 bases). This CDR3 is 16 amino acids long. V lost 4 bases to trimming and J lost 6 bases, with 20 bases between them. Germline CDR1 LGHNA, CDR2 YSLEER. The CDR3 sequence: CASSPLGGAPPDTQYF. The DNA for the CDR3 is TGCGCCAGCAGCCCTCTGGGGGGGGCACCCCCCGATACGCAGTATTTT.

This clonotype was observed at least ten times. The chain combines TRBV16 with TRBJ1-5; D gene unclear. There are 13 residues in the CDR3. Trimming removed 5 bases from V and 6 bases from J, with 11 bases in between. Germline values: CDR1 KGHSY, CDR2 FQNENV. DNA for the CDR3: TGTGCCAGCAGCTACGGGTCGGGTCAGCCCCAGCATTTT. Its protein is CASSYGSGQPQHF.

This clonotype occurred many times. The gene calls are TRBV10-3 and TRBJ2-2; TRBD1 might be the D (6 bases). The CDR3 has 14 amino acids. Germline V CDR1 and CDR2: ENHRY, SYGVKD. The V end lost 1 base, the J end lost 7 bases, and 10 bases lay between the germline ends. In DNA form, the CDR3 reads TGTGCCATCAGTGAGTGGGGACAAGGCGGGGAGCTGTTTTTT. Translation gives CAISEWGQGGELFF.

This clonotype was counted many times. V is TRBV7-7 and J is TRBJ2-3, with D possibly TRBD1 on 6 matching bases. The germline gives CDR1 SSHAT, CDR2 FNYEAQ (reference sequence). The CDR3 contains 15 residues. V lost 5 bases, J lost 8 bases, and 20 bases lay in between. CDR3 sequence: CASSPQGVGRGTQYF. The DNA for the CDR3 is TGTGCCAGCAGCCCACAGGGAGTGGGTAGGGGTACGCAGTATTTT.

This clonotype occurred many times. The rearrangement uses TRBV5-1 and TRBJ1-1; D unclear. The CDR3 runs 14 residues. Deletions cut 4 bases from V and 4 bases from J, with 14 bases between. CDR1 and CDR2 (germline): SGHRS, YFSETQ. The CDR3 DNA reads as TGCGCCAGCAGCACAACGGGCCGATTCACTGAAGCTTTCTTT. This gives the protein CASSTTGRFTEAFF.

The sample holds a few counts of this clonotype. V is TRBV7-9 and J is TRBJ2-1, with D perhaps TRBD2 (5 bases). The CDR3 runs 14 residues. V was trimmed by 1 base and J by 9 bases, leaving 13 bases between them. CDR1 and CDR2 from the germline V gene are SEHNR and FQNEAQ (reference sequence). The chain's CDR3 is CASSLGGSVVEQFF. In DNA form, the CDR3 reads TGTGCCAGCAGCTTAGGAGGTAGCGTGGTTGAGCAGTTCTTC.

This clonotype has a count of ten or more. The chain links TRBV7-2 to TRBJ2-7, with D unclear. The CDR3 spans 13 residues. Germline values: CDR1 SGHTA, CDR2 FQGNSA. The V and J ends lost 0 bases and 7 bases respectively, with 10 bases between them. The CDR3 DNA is TGTGCCAGCAGCTTAGCCTCCCGATTAGAGCAGTACTTC. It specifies CASSLASRLEQYF.

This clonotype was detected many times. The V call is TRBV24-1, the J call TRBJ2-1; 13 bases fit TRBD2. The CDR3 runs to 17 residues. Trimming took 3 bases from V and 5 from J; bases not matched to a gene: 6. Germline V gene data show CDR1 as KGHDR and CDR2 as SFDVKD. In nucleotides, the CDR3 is TGTGCCACCAGTGATAGAGGGACTAGCGGGGTTCACAATGAGCAGTTCTTC. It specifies CATSDRGTSGVHNEQFF.

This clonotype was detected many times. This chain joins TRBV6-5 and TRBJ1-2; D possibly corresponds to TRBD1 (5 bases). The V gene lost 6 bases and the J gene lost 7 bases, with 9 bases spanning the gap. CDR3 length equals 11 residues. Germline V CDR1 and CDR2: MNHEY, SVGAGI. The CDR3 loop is CASSPGAGYTF. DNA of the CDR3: TGTGCCAGCAGCCCCGGGGCTGGCTACACCTTC.

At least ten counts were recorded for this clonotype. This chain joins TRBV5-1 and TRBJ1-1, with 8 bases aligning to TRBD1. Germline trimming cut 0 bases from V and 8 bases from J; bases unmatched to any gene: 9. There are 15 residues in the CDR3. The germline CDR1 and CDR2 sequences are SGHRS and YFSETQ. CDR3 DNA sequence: TGCGCCAGCAGCTTGGAAGGACAGGGTATGAGGGAAGCTTTCTTT. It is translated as CASSLEGQGMREAFF.

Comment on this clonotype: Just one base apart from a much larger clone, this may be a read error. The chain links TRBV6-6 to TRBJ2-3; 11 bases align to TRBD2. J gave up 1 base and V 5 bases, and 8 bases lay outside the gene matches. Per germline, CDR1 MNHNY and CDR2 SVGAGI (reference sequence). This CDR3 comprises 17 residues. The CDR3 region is CASSHPLAGGGTDTQYF. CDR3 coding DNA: TGTGCCAGCAGTCACCCCCTAGCGGGAGGAGGCACAGATACGCAGTATTTT.

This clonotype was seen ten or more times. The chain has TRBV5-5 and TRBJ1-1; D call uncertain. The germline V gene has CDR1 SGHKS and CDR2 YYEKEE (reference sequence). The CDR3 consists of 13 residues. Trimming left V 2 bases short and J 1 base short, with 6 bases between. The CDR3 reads CASSFEPNTEAFF. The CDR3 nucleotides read TGTGCCAGCAGCTTTGAACCGAACACTGAAGCTTTCTTT.

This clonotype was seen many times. CDR3 sequence (DNA): TGTGCCAGCAGACTAGCGGGGGGGCCCTATGAGCAGTTCTTC. It yields the protein CASRLAGGPYEQFF. The chain combines TRBV6-6 with TRBJ2-1, with 13 bases matching TRBD2. V gave up 6 bases and J gave up 8 bases; unmatched junction bases: 4. CDR1 and CDR2 (germline): MNHNY, SVGAGI (reference sequence). This CDR3 has 14 amino acids.

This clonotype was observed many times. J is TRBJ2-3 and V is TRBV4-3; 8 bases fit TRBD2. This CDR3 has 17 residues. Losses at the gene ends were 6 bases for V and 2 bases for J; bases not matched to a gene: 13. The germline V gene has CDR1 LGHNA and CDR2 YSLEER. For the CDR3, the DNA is TGCGCCAGCAGTCCCGTCGGCGGGGGGCCTTACACAGATACGCAGTATTTT. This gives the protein CASSPVGGGPYTDTQYF.

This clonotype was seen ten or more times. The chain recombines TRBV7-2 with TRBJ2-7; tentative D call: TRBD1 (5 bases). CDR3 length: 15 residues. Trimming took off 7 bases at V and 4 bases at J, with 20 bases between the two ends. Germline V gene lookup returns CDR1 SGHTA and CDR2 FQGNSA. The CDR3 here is CASIPRKGLIYEQYF. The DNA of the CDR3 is TGTGCCAGCATTCCGCGGAAGGGGCTTATATACGAGCAGTACTTC.

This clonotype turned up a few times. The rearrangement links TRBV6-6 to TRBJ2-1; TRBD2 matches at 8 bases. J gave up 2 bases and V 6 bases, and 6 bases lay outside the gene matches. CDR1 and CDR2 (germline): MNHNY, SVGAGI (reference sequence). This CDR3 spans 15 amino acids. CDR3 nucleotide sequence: TGTGCCAGCAGCCCCCTTAGCGGGACCTACAATGAGCAGTTCTTC. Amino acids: CASSPLSGTYNEQFF.

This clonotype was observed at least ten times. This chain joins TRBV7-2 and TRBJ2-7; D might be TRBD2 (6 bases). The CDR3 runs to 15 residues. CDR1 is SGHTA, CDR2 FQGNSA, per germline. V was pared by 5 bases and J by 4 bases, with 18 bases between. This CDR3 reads CASSPPWGETYEQYF. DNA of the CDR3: TGTGCCAGCAGCCCTCCATGGGGGGAGACGTACGAGCAGTACTTC.

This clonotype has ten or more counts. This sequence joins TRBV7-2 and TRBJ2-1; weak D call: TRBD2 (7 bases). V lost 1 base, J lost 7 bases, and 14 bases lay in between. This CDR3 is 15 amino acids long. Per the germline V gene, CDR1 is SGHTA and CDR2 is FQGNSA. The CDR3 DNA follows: TGTGCCAGCAGCTTAGTTGTGGGGGGGCGAAATGAGCAGTTCTTC. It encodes CASSLVVGGRNEQFF.

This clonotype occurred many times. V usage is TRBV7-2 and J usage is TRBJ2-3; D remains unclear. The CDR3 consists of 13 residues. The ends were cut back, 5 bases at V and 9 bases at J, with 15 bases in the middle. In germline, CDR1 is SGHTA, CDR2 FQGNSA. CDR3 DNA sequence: TGTGCCAGCAGCACAAACAGTCCCGGAACGCAGTATTTT. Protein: CASSTNSPGTQYF.

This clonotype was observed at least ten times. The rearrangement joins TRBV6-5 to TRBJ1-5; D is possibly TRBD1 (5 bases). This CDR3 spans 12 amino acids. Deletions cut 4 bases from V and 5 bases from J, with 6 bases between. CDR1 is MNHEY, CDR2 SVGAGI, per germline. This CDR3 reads CASSSRDQPQHF. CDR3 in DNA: TGTGCCAGCAGTTCCAGGGATCAGCCCCAGCATTTT.

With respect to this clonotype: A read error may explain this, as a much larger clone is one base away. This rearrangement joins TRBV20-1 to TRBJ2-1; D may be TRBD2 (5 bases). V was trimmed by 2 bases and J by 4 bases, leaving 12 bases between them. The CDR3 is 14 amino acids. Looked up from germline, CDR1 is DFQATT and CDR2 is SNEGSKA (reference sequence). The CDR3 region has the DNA TGCAGTGCTAGACCCTTACGGGGATACAATGAGCAGTTCTTC. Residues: CSARPLRGYNEQFF.

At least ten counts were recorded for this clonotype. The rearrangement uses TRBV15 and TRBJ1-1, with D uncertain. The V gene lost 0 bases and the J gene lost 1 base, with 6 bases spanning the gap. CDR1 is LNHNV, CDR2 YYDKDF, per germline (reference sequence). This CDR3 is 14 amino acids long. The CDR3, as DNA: TGTGCCACCAGCAGAGAGAGGGAGAACACTGAAGCTTTCTTT. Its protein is CATSRERENTEAFF.

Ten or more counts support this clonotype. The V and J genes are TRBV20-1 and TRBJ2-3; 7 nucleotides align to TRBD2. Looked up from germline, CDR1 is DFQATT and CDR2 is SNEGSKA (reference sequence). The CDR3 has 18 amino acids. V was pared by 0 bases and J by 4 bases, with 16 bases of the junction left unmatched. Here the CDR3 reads CSARDYQGLRLSPDTQYF. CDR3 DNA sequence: TGCAGTGCTAGAGATTATCAGGGACTACGGTTGAGCCCAGATACGCAGTATTTT.